These 4 T cell receptor beta chains share one sample of origin, sequenced in a study of cytotoxic CD8 clonotypes in ibrutinib-treated CLL. The assay was immunoSEQ multiplex PCR, and TCRdb's table has in-frame clones only and misses some. The sample lists about 25,000 clones; roughly 71% were seen once. The sequencing used PBMCs, collected after 12 months of ibrutinib treatment. These receptors came from a human donor with chronic lymphocytic leukemia.

The V gene is TRBV9, the J gene TRBJ2-3; D may correspond to TRBD1 or TRBD2 (5 bases each). V shed 0 bases and J shed 2 bases, with 13 bases lying between them. Germline V gene lookup returns CDR1 SGDLS and CDR2 YYNGEE. This CDR3 region has 16 residues. CDR3 loop: CASSVDGAGPTDTQYF. CDR3 sequence (DNA): TGTGCCAGCAGCGTAGATGGGGCGGGTCCCACAGATACGCAGTATTTT. The whole variable domain, remainder taken from reference TRBV9 and TRBJ2-3, is DSGVTQTPKHLITATGQRVTLRCSPRSGDLSVYWYQQSLDQGLQFLIQYYNGEERAKGNILERFSAQQFPDLHSELNLSSLELGDSALYFCASSVDGAGPTDTQYFGPGTRLTVL.

The chain couples TRBV14 to TRBJ2-7; 7 bases fit TRBD1. The germline gives CDR1 SGHDN, CDR2 FVKESK. This CDR3 is built from 16 residues. The trim removed 2 bases at V and 3 bases at J, leaving 10 bases unmatched. The CDR3 spells CASSQQTGSGFYEQYF. The CDR3 bases are TGTGCCAGCAGCCAACAGACAGGGAGTGGATTCTACGAGCAGTACTTC.

The chain employs TRBV5-1 and TRBJ2-4; 9 nucleotides align to TRBD1. The CDR3 has 14 residues. CDR1 is SGHRS, CDR2 YFSETQ, per germline. The V and J ends lost 3 bases and 6 bases, in that order; junction bases with no gene match: 4. This CDR3 reads CASSSGQGGNIQYF. CDR3 in DNA: TGCGCCAGCAGCTCGGGACAGGGAGGAAACATTCAGTACTTC.

This rearrangement joins TRBV29-1 to TRBJ2-5; 11 nucleotides line up with TRBD2. Trimming removed 6 bases from V and 5 bases from J; junction bases left unmatched: 5. This CDR3 has 13 residues. Germline V gene lookup returns CDR1 SQVTM and CDR2 ANQGSEA. The CDR3 region is CSVLAGGLETQYF. The CDR3 DNA reads as TGCAGCGTGTTAGCGGGGGGGCTGGAGACCCAGTACTTC.